This T cell receptor beta chain is drawn from a study of cytomegalovirus exposure and HLA in healthy donors. The PCR used 60 Vbeta and 13 Jbeta primers. The table came from immunoSEQ multiplex PCR; TCRdb's copy has only in-frame clones and leaves some out. The sample holds about 130,000 clones, about 81% seen once. V was clipped by 5 bases and J by 1 base, with 12 bases between them. Germline values: CDR1 SGHVS, CDR2 FQNEAQ. This CDR3 contains 15 residues. The sample taken for sequencing was PBMCs. The source of this sequence is a woman in her thirties in good health and CMV-seronegative. The rearrangement joins TRBV7-8 to TRBJ1-5; no reliable D call. The chain's CDR3 is CASSLLGRSNQPQHF. CDR3 DNA sequence: TGTGCCAGCAGCCTTCTTGGTAGAAGCAATCAGCCCCAGCATTTT.